The T cell receptor beta chain described here comes from a study of T cells in Graves' hyperthyroidism and ophthalmopathy. Study observations and caveats: The model anticipated ophthalmopathy a median about 7.1 months pre-onset.

PBMCs were sourced from approximately 10 ml fresh peripheral blood. The CDR3 covers 16 residues. Germline-derived CDR1 and CDR2 are SGHAT and FQNNGV. Trimming at V came to 4 bases and at J to 6 bases, leaving 13 bases not matched to a gene. Amplified TCR beta CDR3 regions came from RNA transcripts. With the HTBI primer set, the TCR CDR3 went through a first round of RT-PCR. TCRdb reprocessed the multiplex PCR reads via MiXCR and lists one record per CDR3 protein. Of roughly 300,000 distinct CDR3 sequences in the sample, approximately 15% were seen once. This clonotype was detected ten times or more. Its specificity is not known.

The chain has TRBV11-2 and TRBJ2-7, with 9 bases lining up with TRBD2. Material: blood. The source of this sequence is a woman aged 25 to 39 with Graves' hyperthyroidism. CDR3 loop: CASSSRASGIYSEQYF. DNA for the CDR3: TGTGCCAGCAGCTCCAGGGCTAGCGGGATTTACTCCGAGCAGTACTTC.